This T cell receptor (beta chain) was profiled in a study of OX40 agonist ivuxolimab in advanced cancers. V was shortened by 6 bases and J by 1 base, with 9 bases between the two germline ends. Germline lookup yields CDR1 MNHEY and CDR2 SVGAGI. The CDR3 has 13 residues. Here immunoSEQ multiplex PCR was the method, and the copy in TCRdb shows in-frame clones only, minus some. The sample consists of 80,000 to 95,000 clones, approximately 90% of them appearing once. The source material was CD4+ or CD8+ T cells sorted from blood, sampled in a trial of the OX40 agonist ivuxolimab. The sequence came from an adult with an advanced solid tumor such as melanoma, head and neck, liver or kidney cancer. This chain uses TRBV6-5 with TRBJ1-1; possibly TRBD1 for D (6 bases). DNA for the CDR3: TGTGCCAGCAGAGCGGACAGGAACACTGAAGCTTTCTTT. This gives the protein CASRADRNTEAFF.